The rows below give T cell receptor beta chains drawn from one sample of a study of cytomegalovirus exposure and HLA in healthy donors. Some clones are missing from TCRdb's copy, which holds only in-frame ones; the method was immunoSEQ multiplex PCR. The data contain 100,000 or so clones, 75% to 90% of them singletons. Sequencing was performed on PBMCs. These TCRs come from a man aged 18 to 35 in good health and CMV-seropositive. Each CDR3 is given with its conserved first and last residue. The D gene is left open where the match is weak. Clone size, where shown, is once, few, many, or a class for clones that have expanded.

.	TRBD2	TRBV5-4	TRBJ2-1	TGTGCCACCTCACCTAGCGGGAGGGCGGATGAGCAGTTCTTC	CATSPSGRADEQFF
.	.	TRBV6-5	TRBJ2-1	TGTGCCAGCAGTTTCCCAGGGTCGAACAATGAGCAGTTCTTC	CASSFPGSNNEQFF
.	.	TRBV7-6	TRBJ2-7	TGTGCCAGCAGTCCGGTCAACTACGAGCAGTACTTC	CASSPVNYEQYF
.	.	TRBV11-3	TRBJ2-1	TGTGCCAGCAGCCTCACAGGCAGTATGGACTCCTACAATGAGCAGTTCTTC	CASSLTGSMDSYNEQFF
.	.	TRBV28	TRBJ2-2	TGTGCCAGCAGTTTACTCAGGGGGGAGCTGTTTTTT	CASSLLRGELFF
once	TRBD2	TRBV11-2	TRBJ2-3	TGTGCCAGCACCGGACTAGCGGGGGGCACAGATACGCAGTATTTT	CASTGLAGGTDTQYF
.	.	TRBV11-2	TRBJ1-1	TGTGCCACACAAAAGGGGGGGCTTGGAACTGAAGCTTTCTTT	CATQKGGLGTEAFF
once	.	TRBV10-2	TRBJ1-1	TGCGCCAGCGGGGTTCAGGGAGGAACTGAAGCTTTCTTT	CASGVQGGTEAFF
.	.	TRBV28	TRBJ2-7	TGTGCCAGCAGTTTAGAGGGGGTAGCGGGTTCCTACGAGCAGTACTTC	CASSLEGVAGSYEQYF
.	.	TRBV28	TRBJ1-2	TGTGCCAGCAGATCGGCCCCAGGGGTGGTAAACTATGGCTACACCTTC	CASRSAPGVVNYGYTF
few	.	TRBV2	TRBJ2-7	TGTGCCAGCAGCGCTAGCTCCACTTCCTACGAGCAGTACTTC	CASSASSTSYEQYF
.	.	TRBV11-2	TRBJ2-5	TGTGCCAGCAGCAATGACCTACAGGGTCAAGAGACCCAGTACTTC	CASSNDLQGQETQYF
.	.	TRBV4-1	TRBJ1-3	TGCGCCAGCAGCCAAGATGGGGCCAGAAACACCATATATTTT	CASSQDGARNTIYF
.	.	TRBV5-1	TRBJ2-1	TGCGCCAGCAGCTTTAGGGCAGGGAATTATGAGCAGTTCTTC	CASSFRAGNYEQFF
.	TRBD1	TRBV6-5	TRBJ1-1	TGTGCCAGCAGTTACCGGACAGGGCACACTGAAGCTTTCTTT	CASSYRTGHTEAFF
.	TRBD2	TRBV2	TRBJ2-3	TGTGCCAGCAGTAGCGGGAGGAACACAGATACGCAGTATTTT	CASSSGRNTDTQYF
.	.	TRBV5-1	TRBJ2-7	TGCGCCAGCAGCTTGGTCTGGATGAGTGGAGGCGAGCAGTACTTC	CASSLVWMSGGEQYF
.	.	TRBV6-1	TRBJ2-7	TGTGCCAGCAGCCTGTGGGGGGTATCCTCCTACGAGCAGTACTTC	CASSLWGVSSYEQYF
.	TRBD2	TRBV6-6	TRBJ2-3	TGTGCCAGCAGTTACGCTGCGGGAGGGTGGCCAGATACGCAGTATTTT	CASSYAAGGWPDTQYF
.	.	TRBV9	TRBJ2-1	TGTGCCAGCAGCCAATCGACTGGCAACTACAATGAGCAGTTCTTC	CASSQSTGNYNEQFF
.	TRBD1	TRBV11-3	TRBJ1-2	TGTGCCAGCAGCTTAGGCCTGGGACAGGGGGAAGGCTACACCTTC	CASSLGLGQGEGYTF
.	TRBD1	TRBV5-1	TRBJ1-5	TGCGCCAGCAGCTTTTCTGGACAGGGGAATTTT	CASSFSGQGNF
.	.	TRBV7-3	TRBJ2-4	TGTGCCAGCGACCAGACGGAGGAGGCCAAAAACATTCAGTACTTC	CASDQTEEAKNIQYF